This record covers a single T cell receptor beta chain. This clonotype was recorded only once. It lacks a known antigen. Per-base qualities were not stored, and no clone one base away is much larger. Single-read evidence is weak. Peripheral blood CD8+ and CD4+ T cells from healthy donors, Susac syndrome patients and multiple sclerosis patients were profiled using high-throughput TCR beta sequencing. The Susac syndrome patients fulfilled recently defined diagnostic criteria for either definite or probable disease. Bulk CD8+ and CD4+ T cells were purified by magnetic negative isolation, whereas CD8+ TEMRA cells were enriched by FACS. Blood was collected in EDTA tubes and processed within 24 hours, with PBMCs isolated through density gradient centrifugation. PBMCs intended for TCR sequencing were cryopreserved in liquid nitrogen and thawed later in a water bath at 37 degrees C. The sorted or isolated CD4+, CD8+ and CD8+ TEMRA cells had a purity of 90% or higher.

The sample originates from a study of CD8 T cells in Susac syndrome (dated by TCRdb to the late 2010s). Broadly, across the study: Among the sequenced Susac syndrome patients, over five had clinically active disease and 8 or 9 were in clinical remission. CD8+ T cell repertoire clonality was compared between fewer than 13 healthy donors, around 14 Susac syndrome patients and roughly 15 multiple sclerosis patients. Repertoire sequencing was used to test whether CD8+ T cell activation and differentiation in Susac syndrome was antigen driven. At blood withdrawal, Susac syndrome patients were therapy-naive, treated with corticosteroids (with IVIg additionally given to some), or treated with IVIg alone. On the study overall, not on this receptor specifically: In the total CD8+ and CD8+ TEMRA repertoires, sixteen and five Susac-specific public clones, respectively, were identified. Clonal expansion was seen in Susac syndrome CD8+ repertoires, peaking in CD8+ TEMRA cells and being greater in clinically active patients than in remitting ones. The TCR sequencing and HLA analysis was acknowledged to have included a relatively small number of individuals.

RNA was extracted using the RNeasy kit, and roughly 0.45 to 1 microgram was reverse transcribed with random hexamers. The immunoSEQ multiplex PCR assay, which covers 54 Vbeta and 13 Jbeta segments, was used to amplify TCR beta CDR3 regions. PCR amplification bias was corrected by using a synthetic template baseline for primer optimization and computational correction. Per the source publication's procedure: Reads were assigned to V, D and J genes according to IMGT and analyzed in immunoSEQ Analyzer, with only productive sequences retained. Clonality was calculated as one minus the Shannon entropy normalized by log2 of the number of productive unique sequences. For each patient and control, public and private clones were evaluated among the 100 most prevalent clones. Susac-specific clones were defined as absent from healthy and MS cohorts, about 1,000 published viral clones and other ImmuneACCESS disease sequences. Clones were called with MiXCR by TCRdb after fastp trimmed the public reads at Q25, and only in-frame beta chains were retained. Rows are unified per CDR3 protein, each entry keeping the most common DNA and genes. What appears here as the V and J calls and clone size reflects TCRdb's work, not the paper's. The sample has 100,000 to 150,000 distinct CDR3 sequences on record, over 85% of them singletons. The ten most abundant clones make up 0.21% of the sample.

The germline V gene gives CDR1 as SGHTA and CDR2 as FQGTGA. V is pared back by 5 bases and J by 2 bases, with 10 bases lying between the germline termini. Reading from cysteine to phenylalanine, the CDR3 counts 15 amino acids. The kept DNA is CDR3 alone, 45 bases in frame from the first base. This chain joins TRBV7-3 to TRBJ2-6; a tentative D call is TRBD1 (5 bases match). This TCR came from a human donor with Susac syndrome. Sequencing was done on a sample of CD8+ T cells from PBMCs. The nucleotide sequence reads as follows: TGTGCCAGCAGCCAGGGCAGGGCTGGGGCCAACGTCCTGACTTTC. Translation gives CASSQGRAGANVLTF.